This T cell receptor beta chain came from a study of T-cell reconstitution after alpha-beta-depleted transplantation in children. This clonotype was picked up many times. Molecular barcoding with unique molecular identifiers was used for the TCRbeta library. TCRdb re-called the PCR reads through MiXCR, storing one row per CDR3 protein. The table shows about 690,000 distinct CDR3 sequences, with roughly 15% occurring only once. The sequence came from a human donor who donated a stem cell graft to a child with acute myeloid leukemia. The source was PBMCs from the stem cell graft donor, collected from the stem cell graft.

The CDR3 sequence: CASSLGGRPGNTIYF. The DNA of the CDR3 is TGTGCCAGCAGTTTAGGGGGGCGACCTGGAAACACCATATATTTT. The genes are TRBV12-3 or TRBV12-4 and TRBJ1-3; TRBD1 is a possible D gene (6 bases). Trimming pared 1 base from V and 2 bases from J, leaving 9 bases between. The CDR3 runs to 15 residues.